A selection of T cell receptor beta chains follows, all from one sample in a study of post-analysis software for immune sequencing data. One entry per CDR3 protein results from TCRdb running MiXCR on the PCR reads. The sample shows fewer than 700,000 distinct CDR3 sequences, roughly 40% of them seen only once. The sample consisted of blood. These TCRs come from a girl aged 10 to 17 with multiple sclerosis. The CDR3 runs from the conserved cysteine through the conserved F or W. D genes are given only for firm matches. For some rows the clone size is stated as once, few or many, or as a class when expanded; others skip it.

clone_size	v_call	d_call	j_call	cdr3_aa	cdr3_nt
NA	TRBV20-1	NA	TRBJ1-2	CSASDILGYGYTF	TGCAGTGCTAGTGATATATTAGGCTATGGCTACACCTTC
NA	TRBV12-3/TRBV12-4	NA	TRBJ2-5	CASTIGGGLKTQYF	TGTGCCAGCACAATCGGAGGGGGGTTAAAGACCCAGTACTTC
few	TRBV2	TRBD1	TRBJ2-7	CASRIQGASTEQYF	TGTGCCAGCAGAATACAGGGGGCGTCGACCGAGCAGTACTTC
NA	TRBV20-1	NA	TRBJ2-7	CSAYDGLKGYEQYF	TGCAGTGCTTATGACGGTCTAAAAGGTTACGAGCAGTACTTC
NA	TRBV4-1	NA	TRBJ2-4	CASSQEFATLAKNIQYF	TGCGCCAGCAGCCAAGAGTTTGCTACCTTAGCCAAAAACATTCAGTACTTC
NA	TRBV20-1	NA	TRBJ2-7	CSASTNYEQYF	TGCAGTGCTAGCACCAACTACGAGCAGTACTTC
NA	TRBV29-1	NA	TRBJ2-7	CSVAGVGSYEQYF	TGCAGCGTTGCAGGGGTGGGGTCCTACGAGCAGTACTTC
NA	TRBV3-1	NA	TRBJ2-1	CASSQDLRSEQFF	TGTGCCAGCAGCCAAGACCTACGGAGTGAGCAGTTCTTC
few	TRBV7-9	TRBD2	TRBJ2-3	CASSLARSGGPFTDTQYF	TGTGCCAGCAGCTTAGCGCGTAGCGGGGGGCCCTTCACAGATACGCAGTATTTT
NA	TRBV5-1	NA	TRBJ2-7	CASSRQASSYEQYF	TGCGCCAGCAGCCGACAGGCCAGCTCCTACGAGCAGTACTTC
once	TRBV7-2	NA	TRBJ1-2	CASSFRSNYGYTF	TGTGCCAGCAGCTTTAGGTCGAACTATGGCTACACCTTC
NA	TRBV6-5	NA	TRBJ2-6	CASSPGQANVLTF	TGTGCCAGCAGTCCCGGACAGGCCAACGTCCTGACTTTC
few	TRBV12-3/TRBV12-4	NA	TRBJ2-1	CASSLRSYNEQFF	TGTGCCAGCAGTCTCAGGTCCTACAATGAGCAGTTCTTC
many	TRBV5-1	TRBD2	TRBJ2-1	CASSSPRTSGGAYESYNEQFF	TGCGCCAGCAGCTCCCCCCGGACTAGCGGGGGGGCCTATGAATCCTACAATGAGCAGTTCTTC
NA	TRBV5-1	NA	TRBJ1-4	CASSPEGGKGEKLFF	TGCGCCAGCAGCCCGGAGGGGGGTAAGGGCGAAAAACTGTTTTTT
NA	TRBV5-5	NA	TRBJ2-7	CASSTTPYEQYF	TGTGCCAGCAGCACGACACCGTACGAGCAGTACTTC
NA	TRBV6-1	NA	TRBJ1-2	CASSEVGTPGSYGYTF	TGTGCCAGCAGTGAAGTAGGAACACCCGGGTCATATGGCTACACCTTC
few	TRBV20-1	NA	TRBJ1-2	CSARVGPVGEGYTF	TGCAGTGCTAGAGTGGGGCCAGTTGGGGAGGGCTACACCTTC
few	TRBV12-3/TRBV12-4	TRBD2	TRBJ2-5	CASSSPGTMETQYF	TGTGCCAGCAGTTCCCCTGGGACTATGGAGACCCAGTACTTC
few	TRBV10-3	NA	TRBJ1-6	CAISESSQHGGISPLHF	TGTGCCATCAGTGAGTCAAGTCAACACGGGGGCATTTCACCCCTCCACTTT
NA	TRBV12-3/TRBV12-4	TRBD1	TRBJ2-7	CASRGTAALREQYF	TGTGCCAGCAGGGGGACAGCTGCCCTCCGGGAGCAGTACTTC
NA	TRBV10-2	NA	TRBJ2-6	CAQNPDRSYSGANVLTF	TGCGCCCAGAACCCGGACAGAAGCTACTCTGGGGCCAACGTCCTGACTTTC
few	TRBV10-3	NA	TRBJ2-7	CAIAGLKTYEQYF	TGTGCCATTGCGGGGCTCAAAACCTACGAGCAGTACTTC
NA	TRBV20-1	NA	TRBJ2-3	CSARDSQENTDTQYF	TGCAGTGCTAGAGATAGTCAGGAGAACACAGATACGCAGTATTTT
NA	TRBV2	TRBD1	TRBJ1-5	CASSGIGTGMNQPQHF	TGTGCCAGCAGTGGAATAGGGACAGGCATGAACCAGCCCCAGCATTTT
few	TRBV10-3	TRBD1	TRBJ2-7	CAISDGTGTYEQYF	TGTGCCATCAGTGATGGGACAGGAACCTACGAGCAGTACTTC
many	TRBV27	NA	TRBJ2-7	CASNLGGEQYF	TGTGCCAGCAACCTCGGTGGCGAGCAGTACTTC
NA	TRBV9	NA	TRBJ2-3	CASSVVGGTDTQYF	TGTGCCAGCAGCGTAGTAGGGGGCACAGATACGCAGTATTTT
once	TRBV5-1	TRBD1	TRBJ2-7	CASSGQGQGEQYF	TGCGCCAGCTCCGGACAGGGCCAAGGCGAGCAGTACTTC
NA	TRBV29-1	TRBD1	TRBJ2-7	CSTTGDSVLKDLSEQYF	TGCAGCACAACCGGGGACAGCGTTCTCAAGGACCTCTCCGAGCAGTACTTC
many	TRBV10-1	NA	TRBJ2-7	CASSAGYENEQYF	TGCGCCAGCAGTGCCGGGTATGAGAACGAGCAGTACTTC
many	TRBV12-3/TRBV12-4	TRBD1	TRBJ2-7	CASSQDRGYEQYF	TGTGCCAGCAGCCAGGACAGGGGCTACGAGCAGTACTTC
few	TRBV20-1	NA	TRBJ1-1	CSARGGMNTEAFF	TGCAGTGCTCGTGGGGGGATGAACACTGAAGCTTTCTTT
few	TRBV7-9	TRBD2	TRBJ2-7	CASSHRLAPSYEQYF	TGTGCCAGCAGCCATAGACTAGCGCCTTCCTACGAGCAGTACTTC
NA	TRBV4-1	NA	TRBJ2-7	CASSPLTASSYEQYF	TGCGCCAGCAGCCCCCTGACCGCTAGCTCCTACGAGCAGTACTTC
NA	TRBV7-9	NA	TRBJ2-7	CASSLVLGDHEQYF	TGTGCCAGCAGCTTAGTTCTAGGGGACCACGAGCAGTACTTC
few	TRBV20-1	NA	TRBJ2-5	CRVRDHQETQYF	TGCAGGGTCCGGGACCATCAAGAGACCCAGTACTTC
NA	TRBV12-3/TRBV12-4	TRBD2	TRBJ2-1	CASRGGLAGGPLGEQFF	TGTGCCAGCAGAGGGGGACTAGCGGGCGGGCCTCTGGGAGAGCAGTTCTTC
NA	TRBV6-1	NA	TRBJ1-5	CASSAEPRGQPQHF	TGTGCCAGCAGCGCGGAACCGAGGGGTCAGCCCCAGCATTTT
NA	TRBV15	NA	TRBJ1-6	CATSRDVKTASNSPLHF	TGTGCCACCAGCAGAGATGTTAAAACAGCTTCAAATTCACCCCTCCACTTT
few	TRBV29-1	NA	TRBJ2-1	CSVEASYNEQFF	TGCAGCGTTGAGGCCAGCTACAATGAGCAGTTCTTC
few	TRBV7-8	NA	TRBJ1-2	CASSLAPGDGYTF	TGTGCCAGCAGCTTAGCGCCAGGGGATGGCTACACCTTC